Shown below are 21 T cell receptor beta chains from a single sample sequenced in a study of T cell repertoires in cytomegalovirus infection. These receptors' antigens are unknown. Each CDR3 protein is one row after TCRdb ran MiXCR on the reads. The sample has approximately 1,000,000 distinct CDR3 sequences; approximately 31% are singletons. The starting material was cultured CD8+ T cells from PBMCs, obtained from culture after CMV antigen stimulation. These TCRs come from a human donor in good health (CMV status not recorded). Some clones in this sample may be carry-over from other donors' samples.

The J gene is TRBJ2-1, the V gene TRBV12-3 or TRBV12-4, with 7 bases fitting TRBD2. V lost 0 bases, J lost 4 bases, and 9 bases stayed unmatched. The CDR3 totals 17 residues. Written as DNA, the CDR3 is TGTGCCAGCAGTTTAGCGGTGGGGCGGGGGAGGTACAATGAGCAGTTCTTC. This codes for CASSLAVGRGRYNEQFF.

This clonotype was seen only a few times. The V gene is TRBV6-2 or TRBV6-3, the J gene TRBJ1-6; D is ambiguous. The CDR3 length is 15 residues. Germline V CDR1 and CDR2: MNHEY, SVGEGT. Trimming removed 6 bases at V and 8 bases at J, with 17 bases between. In nucleotides, the CDR3 is TGTGCCAGCAGCCCCCTTGAGGACCACGATTCACCCCTCCACTTT. Amino acid sequence: CASSPLEDHDSPLHF.

The chain is built from TRBV12-3 or TRBV12-4 and TRBJ2-3; D ambiguous. The germline V and J ends were trimmed by 4 bases and 2 bases, with 16 bases remaining between them. There are 16 residues in the CDR3. CDR3 loop: CASSSPGGRYTDTQYF. DNA of the CDR3: TGTGCCAGCAGTTCCCCCGGCGGCCGCTACACAGATACGCAGTATTTT.

This clonotype has only a few counts. V usage is TRBV7-8 and J usage is TRBJ1-5; 9 bases are shared with TRBD1. The junction had 14 bases not matched to a gene; V was cut back by 5 bases and J by 6 bases. The CDR3 loop spans 17 amino acids. Germline V CDR1 and CDR2: SGHVS, FQNEAQ. The CDR3 nucleotides are TGTGCCAGCAGCGATCCGGGACAGGGTTGGTCGAGTCAGCCCCAGCATTTT. It codes for CASSDPGQGWSSQPQHF.

J is TRBJ2-3 and V is TRBV4-1; D perhaps matches TRBD1 (6 bases). Trimming removed 4 bases at V and 2 bases at J, with 19 bases between. Per the germline V gene, CDR1 is MGHRA and CDR2 is YSYEKL. The CDR3 runs 17 residues. In DNA form, the CDR3 reads TGCGCCAGCAGCCCCCCGATGGGCCAGGGGAACACAGATACGCAGTATTTT. It is translated as CASSPPMGQGNTDTQYF.

This clonotype has more than one count but fewer than ten. The rearrangement links TRBV6-5 to TRBJ2-3; 11 positions agree with TRBD2. The CDR3 loop spans 16 amino acids. Trimming at V came to 2 bases and at J to 3 bases, leaving 4 bases not matched to a gene. Germline CDR1 MNHEY, CDR2 SVGAGI. Written as DNA, the CDR3 is TGTGCCAGCAGTTACGTGGCTAGCGGGGGGACAGATACGCAGTATTTT. Protein product: CASSYVASGGTDTQYF.

Only a few counts were recorded for this clonotype. The rearrangement joins TRBV6-1 to TRBJ2-3; D is possibly TRBD1 (5 bases). Germline V lookup: CDR1 MNHNS, CDR2 SASEGT. The CDR3 is 16 residues long. Trimming removed 1 base from V and 2 bases from J, with 13 bases in between. CDR3 protein: CASSEGGAPFTDTQYF. The CDR3 region has the DNA TGTGCCAGCAGTGAAGGTGGGGCCCCCTTCACAGATACGCAGTATTTT.

This clonotype occurred many times. The chain couples TRBV7-6 to TRBJ1-1, with unresolved D. Trimming took 5 bases from V and 0 from J, leaving 10 bases between them. Germline V CDR1 and CDR2: SGHVS, FNYEAQ. The CDR3 runs to 14 residues. The CDR3 sequence: CASSPGLVNTEAFF. CDR3 nucleotide sequence: TGTGCCAGCAGCCCCGGGCTAGTGAACACTGAAGCTTTCTTT.

This chain uses TRBV20-1 with TRBJ2-7; perhaps TRBD2 as D (5 bases). V lost 0 bases to trimming and J lost 4 bases, with 10 bases between them. The CDR3 is 13 amino acids. Per germline, CDR1 DFQATT and CDR2 SNEGSKA (reference sequence). The CDR3 loop reads CSARDSGSYEQYV. The CDR3 nucleotides are TGCAGTGCTAGAGATTCGGGGTCATACGAGCAGTACGTC.

The chain carries TRBV12-3 or TRBV12-4 and TRBJ2-1; 10 nucleotides agree with TRBD2. Trimming at V came to 5 bases and at J to 5 bases, leaving 12 bases not matched to a gene. The CDR3 loop spans 17 amino acids. CDR3 protein: CASSPRLAGGDHNEQFF. CDR3 nucleotides: TGTGCCAGCAGTCCTCGTTTAGCGGGGGGTGATCACAATGAGCAGTTCTTC.

This clonotype was detected ten times or more. This chain links TRBV7-9 with TRBJ2-1, with a tentative D call TRBD1 (5 bases). The V and J ends lost 0 bases and 4 bases respectively, with 10 bases between them. This CDR3 is built from 15 residues. CDR1 and CDR2 (germline): SEHNR, FQNEAQ (reference sequence). As DNA, the CDR3 is TGTGCCAGCAGCTTAGCGGACCGACAGTACAATGAGCAGTTCTTC. This codes for CASSLADRQYNEQFF.

This clonotype was counted between two and nine times. The V call is TRBV12-3 or TRBV12-4, the J call TRBJ1-5; D uncertain. There are 12 residues in the CDR3. Deletions cut 5 bases from V and 5 bases from J, with 7 bases between. The CDR3 bases are TGTGCCAGCAGTATAAGTCATCAGCCCCAGCATTTT. Protein sequence: CASSISHQPQHF.

The chain uses TRBV6-1 and TRBJ2-7; tentative D call: TRBD2 (7 bases). This CDR3 has 13 amino acids. V was shortened by 8 bases and J by 1 base, with 12 bases between the two germline ends. The germline V gene has CDR1 MNHNS and CDR2 SASEGT. As DNA, the CDR3 is TGTGCCAGCTGGGGGGGGGCTTCCTACGAGCAGTACTTC. Its protein is CASWGGASYEQYF.

This clonotype was detected ten times or more. This chain joins TRBV7-2 and TRBJ2-1, with D possibly matching TRBD1 (5 bases). Germline CDR1 SGHTA, CDR2 FQGNSA. Trimming pared 1 base from V and 2 bases from J, leaving 12 bases between. The CDR3 is made up of 16 amino acids. CDR3 in amino acids: CASSLDAGPTYNEQFF. The CDR3 coding sequence is TGTGCCAGCAGCTTAGACGCAGGGCCGACCTACAATGAGCAGTTCTTC.

At least ten counts were recorded for this clonotype. The chain links TRBV7-6 to TRBJ2-7, with D unclear. Trimming removed 5 bases at V and 0 bases at J, with 11 bases between. The CDR3 is made up of 14 amino acids. Per germline, CDR1 SGHVS and CDR2 FNYEAQ. In nucleotides, the CDR3 is TGTGCCAGCAGCATTGACACGAGCTCCTACGAGCAGTACTTC. It is translated as CASSIDTSSYEQYF. The full variable domain, rest sourced from reference TRBV7-6 and TRBJ2-7, is GAGVSQSPRYKVTKRGQDVALRCDPISGHVSLYWYRQALGQGPEFLTYFNYEAQQDKSGLPNDRFSAERPEGSISTLTIQRTEQRDSAMYRCASSIDTSSYEQYFGPGTRLTVT.

This clonotype turned up a few times. The chain has TRBV25-1 and TRBJ1-3; 9 positions agree with TRBD1. CDR3 length: 15 amino acids. With V trimmed by 5 bases and J by 8 bases, 10 bases remained unmatched. CDR1 and CDR2 (germline): MGHDK, SYGVNS. The CDR3 DNA reads TGTGCCAGCAGTCCTGCCCGGGACAGGGTGGACACCATATATTTT. Encoded protein: CASSPARDRVDTIYF.

The table lists this clonotype with many counts. This chain links TRBV7-6 with TRBJ1-1; 7 nucleotides line up with TRBD1. Germline CDR1 is SGHVS and CDR2 is FNYEAQ. The CDR3 consists of 15 residues. Germline trimming cut 5 bases from V and 0 bases from J; bases unmatched to any gene: 6. The chain's CDR3 is CASSLSTGLNTEAFF. As DNA, the CDR3 is TGTGCCAGCAGCCTTTCGACAGGGTTGAACACTGAAGCTTTCTTT.

V usage is TRBV6-1 and J usage is TRBJ2-1; D might be TRBD1 or TRBD2, each matching 5 bases. Per germline, CDR1 MNHNS and CDR2 SASEGT. The V end lost 5 bases, the J end lost 9 bases, and 14 bases lay between the germline ends. The CDR3 contains 13 residues. CDR3 DNA sequence: TGTGCCAGCAGTCGCTTGGGGGATGCTGAGCAGTTCTTC. Translation: CASSRLGDAEQFF.

The sample holds a few counts of this clonotype. The chain is built from TRBV12-3 or TRBV12-4 and TRBJ2-5, with 11 nucleotides matching TRBD1. This CDR3 spans 15 amino acids. With V trimmed by 5 bases and J by 5 bases, 7 bases remained unmatched. CDR3 protein: CASSPGTGGWETQYF. The CDR3 nucleotides read TGTGCCAGCAGTCCGGGGACAGGGGGTTGGGAGACCCAGTACTTC.

The rearrangement joins TRBV7-9 to TRBJ2-7; 7 bases are shared with TRBD1. The CDR3 runs 15 residues. CDR1 and CDR2 from the germline V gene are SEHNR and FQNEAQ (reference sequence). The chain's CDR3 is CASSLAQGSSYERYV. Written as DNA, the CDR3 is TGTGCCAGCAGCTTAGCACAGGGGAGCTCCTACGAGCGGTACGTC.

This clonotype was detected only a few times. The J gene is TRBJ1-1, the V gene TRBV19; D uncertain. Germline assignment: CDR1 LNHDA and CDR2 SQIVND (reference sequence). V lost 7 bases and J 0 bases, leaving 9 bases between the germline ends. CDR3 length equals 13 residues. The chain's CDR3 is CASKARLNTEAFF. CDR3 coding DNA: TGTGCCAGTAAGGCCAGATTGAACACTGAAGCTTTCTTT.